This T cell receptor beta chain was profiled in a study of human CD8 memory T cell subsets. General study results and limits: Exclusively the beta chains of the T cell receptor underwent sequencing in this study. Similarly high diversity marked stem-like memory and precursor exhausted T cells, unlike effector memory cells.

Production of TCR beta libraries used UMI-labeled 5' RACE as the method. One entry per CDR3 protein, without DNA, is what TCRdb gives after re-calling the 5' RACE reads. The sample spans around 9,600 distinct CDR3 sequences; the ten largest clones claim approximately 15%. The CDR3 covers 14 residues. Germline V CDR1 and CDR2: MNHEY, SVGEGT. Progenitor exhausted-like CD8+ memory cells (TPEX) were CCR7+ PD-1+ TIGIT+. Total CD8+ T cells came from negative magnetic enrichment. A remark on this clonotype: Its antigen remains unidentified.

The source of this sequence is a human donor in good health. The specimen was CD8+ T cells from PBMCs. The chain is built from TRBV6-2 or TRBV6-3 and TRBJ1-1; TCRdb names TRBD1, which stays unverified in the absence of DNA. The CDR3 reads CASSSSTGITEAFF.